The 9 T cell receptor beta chains below all came from one sample that was sequenced in a study of blood T cell repertoires in COVID-19. The assay was immunoSEQ multiplex PCR, and TCRdb's table has in-frame clones only and misses some. The table has a few hundred thousand clones, around 85% seen once; the top ten hold approximately 5.1%. Material for sequencing was peripheral blood. Every receptor here comes from a man aged 45-60 years with active or convalescent COVID-19.

This clone came up a few times. The V call is TRBV19, the J call TRBJ2-7; 8 nucleotides align to TRBD1. The CDR3 totals 14 residues. The junction had 10 bases not matched to a gene; V was cut back by 5 bases and J by 7 bases. Germline V gene data show CDR1 as LNHDA and CDR2 as SQIVND (reference sequence). The CDR3 region has the DNA TGTGCCAGTAGTCGGACAGGGTCCTTGAGAGAGCAGTACTTC. Protein sequence: CASSRTGSLREQYF.

This sequence joins TRBV9 and TRBJ2-5, with D unresolved. The V and J ends lost 0 bases and 4 bases respectively, with 10 bases between them. Germline V CDR1 and CDR2: SGDLS, YYNGEE. The CDR3 loop spans 14 amino acids. CDR3 protein: CASSVVGDGETQYF. CDR3 nucleotides: TGTGCCAGCAGCGTAGTAGGAGATGGAGAGACCCAGTACTTC.

In its sample, this clone was seen a few times. The chain employs TRBV18 and TRBJ2-2; D may be TRBD1 (5 bases). Trimming left V 3 bases short and J 1 base short, with 12 bases between. The CDR3 sequence is 16 residues long. From germline, CDR1 is KGHSH and CDR2 LQKENI. As DNA, the CDR3 is TGTGCCAGCTCACCCCCCGCAGGGTGGAACACCGGGGAGCTGTTTTTT. Translating gives CASSPPAGWNTGELFF.

The chain has TRBV3-1 (or the pseudogene TRBV3-2) and TRBJ2-7, with TRBD2 identical over 11 bases. This CDR3 is built from 15 residues. Germline CDR1 LGHDT, CDR2 YNNKEL (reference sequence). V lost 5 bases, J lost 3 bases, and 6 bases stayed unmatched. The CDR3 DNA is TGTGCCAGCAGCAGAGGGACTAGCGGATTCTACGAGCAGTACTTC. It codes for CASSRGTSGFYEQYF.

The chain uses TRBV30 and TRBJ2-1; 9 bases agree with TRBD2. Germline assignment: CDR1 GTSNPN and CDR2 SVGIG (reference sequence). The length of the CDR3 is 12 residues. After removal of 5 bases from V and 12 bases from J, the junction contained 8 bases not matched to a gene. CDR3 bases: TGTGCCTGGTCTATGGCGGGAGGGCCGCAGTTCTTC. Translating gives CAWSMAGGPQFF.

V gene TRBV4-1 combines with J gene TRBJ1-1, with D unclear. The CDR3 runs 13 residues. Trimming stripped 3 bases from V and 7 bases from J, with 12 bases between. Germline CDR1 reads MGHRA; CDR2 reads YSYEKL. The CDR3 sequence: CASSQMAEFEAFF. The CDR3 DNA reads as TGCGCCAGCAGCCAGATGGCGGAATTTGAAGCTTTCTTT.

The chain joins TRBV2 to TRBJ2-2; D unclear. Per germline, CDR1 SNHLY and CDR2 FYNNEI. CDR3 length: 13 amino acids. V lost 6 bases and J 3 bases, leaving 8 bases between the germline ends. The CDR3 sequence is CASRLVDTGELFF. The DNA of the CDR3 is TGTGCCAGCAGATTAGTAGACACCGGGGAGCTGTTTTTT.

This rearrangement joins TRBV4-3 to TRBJ2-7; 10 bases fit TRBD1. Per the germline V gene, CDR1 is LGHNA and CDR2 is YSLEER. V was clipped by 0 bases and J by 2 bases; unmatched bases: 10. This CDR3 comprises 18 residues. CDR3 bases: TGCGCCAGCAGCCAAGATCGCTTAACGGGACAGGGGCCCTACGAGCAGTACTTC. This gives the protein CASSQDRLTGQGPYEQYF.

The chain joins TRBV5-4 to TRBJ2-1, with D possibly TRBD2 on 5 matching bases. The CDR3 spans 15 residues. The germline V and J ends were trimmed by 3 bases and 8 bases, with 18 bases remaining between them. Germline CDR1 and CDR2: SGHNT and YYREEE (reference sequence). The CDR3 DNA reads as TGTGCCAGCAGCTCTGAGGCTAAGGCGCGGGATGAGCAGTTCTTC. This encodes CASSSEAKARDEQFF.